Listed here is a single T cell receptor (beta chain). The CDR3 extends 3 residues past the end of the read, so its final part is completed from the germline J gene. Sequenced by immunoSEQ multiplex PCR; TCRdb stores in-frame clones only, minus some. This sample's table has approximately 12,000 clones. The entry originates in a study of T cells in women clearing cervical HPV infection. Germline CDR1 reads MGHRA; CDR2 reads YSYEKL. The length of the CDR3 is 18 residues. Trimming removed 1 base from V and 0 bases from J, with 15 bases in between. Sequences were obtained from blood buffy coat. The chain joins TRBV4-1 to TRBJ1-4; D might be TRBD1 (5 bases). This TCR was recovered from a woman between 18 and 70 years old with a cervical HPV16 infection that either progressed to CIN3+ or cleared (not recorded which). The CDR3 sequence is CASSQGQYGAATNEKLFF. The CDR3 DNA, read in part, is TGCGCCAGCAGCCAAGGACAGTATGGCGCCGCAACTAATGAAAAA.